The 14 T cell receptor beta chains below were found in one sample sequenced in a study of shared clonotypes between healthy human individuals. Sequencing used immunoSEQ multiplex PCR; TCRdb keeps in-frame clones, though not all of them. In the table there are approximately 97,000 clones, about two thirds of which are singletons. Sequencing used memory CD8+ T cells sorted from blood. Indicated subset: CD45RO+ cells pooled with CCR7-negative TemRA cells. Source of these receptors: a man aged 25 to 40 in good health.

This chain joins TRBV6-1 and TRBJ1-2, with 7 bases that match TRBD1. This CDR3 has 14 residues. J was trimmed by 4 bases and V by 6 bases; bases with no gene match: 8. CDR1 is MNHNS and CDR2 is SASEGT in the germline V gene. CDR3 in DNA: TGTGCCAGCAGCACCGGGACAGAAGCCTATGGCTACACCTTC. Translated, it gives CASSTGTEAYGYTF.

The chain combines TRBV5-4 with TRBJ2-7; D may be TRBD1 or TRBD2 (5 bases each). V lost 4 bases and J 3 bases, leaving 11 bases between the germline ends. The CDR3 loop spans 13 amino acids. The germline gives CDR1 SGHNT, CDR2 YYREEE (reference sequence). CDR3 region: CASSTGRDYEQYF. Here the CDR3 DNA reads TGTGCCAGCAGCACGGGACGGGACTACGAGCAGTACTTC.

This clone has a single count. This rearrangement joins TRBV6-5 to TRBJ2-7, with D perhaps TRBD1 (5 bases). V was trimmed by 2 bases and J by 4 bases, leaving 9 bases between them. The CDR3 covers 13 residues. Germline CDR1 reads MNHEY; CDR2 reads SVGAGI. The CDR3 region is CASSYAQGYEQYF. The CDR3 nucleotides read TGTGCCAGCAGTTACGCCCAGGGTTACGAGCAGTACTTC.

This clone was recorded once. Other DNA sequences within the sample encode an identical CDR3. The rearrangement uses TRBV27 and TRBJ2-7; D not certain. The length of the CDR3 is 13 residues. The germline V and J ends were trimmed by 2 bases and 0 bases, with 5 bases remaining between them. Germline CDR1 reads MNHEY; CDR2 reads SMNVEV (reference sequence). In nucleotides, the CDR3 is TGTGCCAGCAGTTTAACCAGCTCCTACGAGCAGTACTTC. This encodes CASSLTSSYEQYF.

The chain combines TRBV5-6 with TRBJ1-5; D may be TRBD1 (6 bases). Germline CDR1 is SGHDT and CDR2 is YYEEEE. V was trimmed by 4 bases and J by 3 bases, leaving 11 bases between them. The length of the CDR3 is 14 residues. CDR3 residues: CASSLQGFNQPQHF. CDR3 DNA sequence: TGTGCCAGCAGCCTACAGGGCTTCAATCAGCCCCAGCATTTT.

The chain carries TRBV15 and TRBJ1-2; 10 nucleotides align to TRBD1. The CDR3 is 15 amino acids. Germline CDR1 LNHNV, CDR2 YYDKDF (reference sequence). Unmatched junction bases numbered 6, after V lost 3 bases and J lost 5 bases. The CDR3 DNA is TGTGCCACCAGCAGGGACAGGGGGGATCCTTATGGCTACACCTTC. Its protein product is CATSRDRGDPYGYTF.

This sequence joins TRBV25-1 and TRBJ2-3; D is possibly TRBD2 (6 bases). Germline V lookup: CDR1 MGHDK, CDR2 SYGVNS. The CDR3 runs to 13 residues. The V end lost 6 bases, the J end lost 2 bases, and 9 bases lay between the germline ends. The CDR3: CASRGGYTDTQYF. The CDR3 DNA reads TGTGCCAGCAGGGGAGGTTACACAGATACGCAGTATTTT. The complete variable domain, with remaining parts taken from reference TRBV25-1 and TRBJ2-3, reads EADIYQTPRYLVIGTGKKITLECSQTMGHDKMYWYQQDPGMELHLIHYSYGVNSTEKGDLSSESTVSRIRTEHFPLTLESARPSHTSQYLCASRGGYTDTQYFGPGTRLTVL.

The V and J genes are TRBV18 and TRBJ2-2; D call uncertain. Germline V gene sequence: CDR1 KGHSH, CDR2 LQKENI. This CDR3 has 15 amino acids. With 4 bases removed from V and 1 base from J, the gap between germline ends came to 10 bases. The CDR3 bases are TGTGCCAGCTCACTCGTGGGTGAGAACACCGGGGAGCTGTTTTTT. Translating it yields CASSLVGENTGELFF.

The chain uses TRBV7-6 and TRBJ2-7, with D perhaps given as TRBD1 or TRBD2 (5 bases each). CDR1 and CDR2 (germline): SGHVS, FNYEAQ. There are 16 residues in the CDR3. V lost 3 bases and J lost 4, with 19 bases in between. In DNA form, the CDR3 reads TGTGCCAGCAGCTTCGGGGCTAGCAACTCCCTATACGAGCAGTACTTC. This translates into CASSFGASNSLYEQYF.

CDR3 bases: TGTGCCAGCAGGGCCTCCGGGACAGGGAACTCCTACCGGGAGCTGTTTTTT. It codes for CASRASGTGNSYRELFF. This chain uses TRBV2 with TRBJ2-2, with TRBD1 matching over 9 bases. After removal of 6 bases from V and 9 bases from J, the junction contained 17 bases not matched to a gene. Germline V lookup: CDR1 SNHLY, CDR2 FYNNEI. The CDR3 has 17 amino acids.

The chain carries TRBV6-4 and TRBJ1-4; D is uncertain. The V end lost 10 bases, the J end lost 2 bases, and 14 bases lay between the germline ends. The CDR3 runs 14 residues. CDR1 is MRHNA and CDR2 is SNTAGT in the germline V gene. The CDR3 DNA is TGTGCCAACCTAAGGGAGGCTACTAATGAAAAACTGTTTTTT. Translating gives CANLREATNEKLFF.

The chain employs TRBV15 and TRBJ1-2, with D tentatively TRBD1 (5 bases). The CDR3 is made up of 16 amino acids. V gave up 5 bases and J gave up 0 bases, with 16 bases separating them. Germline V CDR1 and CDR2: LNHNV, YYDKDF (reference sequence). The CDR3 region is CATSPADGATNYGYTF. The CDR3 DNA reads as TGTGCCACCAGCCCAGCCGACGGGGCAACTAACTATGGCTACACCTTC.

The CDR3 sequence: CASSQGVFYNEQFF. CDR3 DNA: TGCGCCAGCAGCCAAGGTGTATTTTACAATGAGCAGTTCTTC. The chain couples TRBV4-3 to TRBJ2-1; D uncertain. This CDR3 spans 14 amino acids. V was pared by 1 base and J by 4 bases, with 8 bases between. Germline values: CDR1 LGHNA, CDR2 YSLEER.

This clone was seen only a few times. In nucleotides, the CDR3 is TGTGCCTGGAGTGCGGGGACAGGGTGGACCGGGGAGCTGTTTTTT. It codes for CAWSAGTGWTGELFF. The chain combines TRBV30 with TRBJ2-2; 9 positions match TRBD1. The CDR3 totals 15 residues. V lost 1 base and J lost 5; bases outside the gene matches: 5. Germline CDR1 GTSNPN, CDR2 SVGIG (reference sequence).